This record looks at one TCR beta chain sequence and its context. This sample was taken from a study of cytomegalovirus exposure and HLA in healthy donors. Whole-study context: Genetic ancestry analysis placed 81% of the 398 donors that were genotyped in the Caucasian-associated cluster.

Use of 60 Vbeta and 13 Jbeta primers characterized the PCR. Clones were read by immunoSEQ multiplex PCR, and TCRdb kept only the in-frame ones, dropping some. This sample has about 130,000 clones, with approximately 70% found just once. The sequenced sample was PBMCs. This clonotype originated in a woman aged 60-70 years in good health and CMV-seropositive.

The CDR3, as DNA: TGCGCCAGCACGGACAGTACTAACTATGGCTACACCTTC. Encoded protein: CASTDSTNYGYTF. The J gene is TRBJ1-2, the V gene TRBV4-1, with D possibly TRBD1 on 6 matching bases. Germline values: CDR1 MGHRA, CDR2 YSYEKL. The CDR3 covers 13 residues. V lost 7 bases and J lost 0, with 9 bases in between.